This TCR beta chain is from a study of blood T cells in healthy people across ages (dated by TCRdb to the mid-2010s). For the study in its entirety: In model experiments, template switching captured roughly one uniquely barcoded TCR beta cDNA molecule for every two T cells. Donors were grouped into four age groups: young (average roughly 15 years), middle-aged (around 39), aged (about 60) and long-lived (82). Age-related changes in TCR beta repertoire diversity were measured in the study by deep sequencing normalized with unique cDNA molecular identifiers. The study analyzed two additional independent replicas of 1 million unique cDNA reads from the same blood draw for two donors, one aged 18 to 29 and one aged 80 or older. Donors of different ages were randomly distributed across sequencing lanes to avoid experimental bias.

The library was made by 5' RACE. Sequencing was performed on an Illumina HiSeq 2500. A second roughly 6 to 11 cycle PCR used a sample-barcoded 5' primer and a J-beta primer mix. A template-switch 5' adaptor carrying 12 random nucleotides introduced a unique molecular identifier onto each TCR beta cDNA molecule. Each sample yielded at least 2.5 million CDR3-containing paired-end reads. First-strand cDNA synthesis was performed from all RNA using the Mint cDNA synthesis kit, with priming by a TRBC-specific oligonucleotide. Following uracil-DNA glycosylase treatment, all cDNA underwent a first 18-cycle PCR with the universal primers M1SS and BC2_uni_R. The paper's data handling went like this. Normalization of each sample was performed by random selection of 1 million high-quality reads, each carrying a distinct molecular identifier. Reads sharing molecular identifiers were discarded rather than binned into consensus sequences. MiTCR, run with a Q25 quality threshold and the strictest error-elimination algorithm, handled CDR3 identification, clonotype clustering and error correction. A nonparametric unseen species model with Euler transformation was used to estimate lower-bound total TCR beta diversity. Starting from the raw public reads, TCRdb applied fastp trimming at Q25, assembled clones with MiXCR and retained in-frame beta chains. Every distinct CDR3 protein forms one entry, paired with its most common genes and DNA. The V and J calls come from TCRdb's annotation, not from the publication. Across this sample there are about 970,000 distinct CDR3 sequences, with just over 50% seen only once. The ten largest clones represent roughly a fifth of the sample.

The cysteine opens and the phenylalanine closes a CDR3 of 14 amino acids. Only CDR3 DNA is held: 42 bases, read in frame from base 1. V has 7 bases trimmed and J has 0 bases trimmed; junction bases matching no gene number 5. Based on the germline V gene, the CDR1 and CDR2 sequences are SGHTA and FQGNSA. Systemically healthy Caucasian individuals from Russia, 39 in total and aged about 6 to 95 years, were included as donors. Each donor gave roughly 9 milliliters of peripheral blood, drawn into EDTA-treated Vacutainer tubes. Ficoll-Paque density-gradient centrifugation was used to isolate PBMCs, with at least 6 million per sample. Trizol reagent was used to extract total RNA from the PBMCs, yielding at least 5.5 micrograms per sample. For every donor, flow cytometry on a PBMC aliquot measured the percentage of naive CD45RAhigh/CD27high T cells. Concerning this clonotype itself: Its recognized antigen is unknown. Base qualities are not recorded, but no much larger clone differs from it by a single base.

Results the study describes overall, beyond this receptor: Estimates of total diversity based on one million sequenced T cells were considered lower bounds and underestimates. Because profiling used bulk unsorted PBMCs, naive and antigen-experienced compartments could not be compared conclusively. The long-lived group showed more naive CD4+ T cells, fewer expanded clones and increased TCR diversity than the aged group, suggesting age selection. The CMV infection status of donors was not known, potentially confounding age-related changes in expanded clonotypes. There was a strong correlation between observed TCR beta diversity and the percentage of naive T cells measured by flow cytometry. Observed TCR beta diversity per million T cells fell roughly linearly with age, and a significant reduction was already apparent by age around 44.

The sample taken for sequencing was blood. The chain links TRBV7-2 with TRBJ2-7, and 8 junction bases match TRBD2. The sequence was collected from a woman aged 60-75 years in good health. The CDR3 is CASTGSGNSYEQYF. Here is the DNA: TGTGCCAGCACAGGTAGCGGGAACTCCTACGAGCAGTACTTC.